Each of the 19 T cell receptor beta chains below was sequenced from the same sample in a study of cytomegalovirus exposure and HLA in healthy donors. With 60 Vbeta and 13 Jbeta primers, the PCR was carried out. TCRdb keeps only in-frame clones here, not all; method: immunoSEQ multiplex PCR. The data show roughly 150,000 clones, with roughly 77% seen just once and about 1.5% held by the top ten. Sequenced: PBMCs. The receptors come from a woman under 40 in good health and CMV-seronegative.

The chain recombines TRBV7-9 with TRBJ2-1; D remains unclear. V was cut by 5 bases and J by 8 bases, with 10 bases left in between. There are 12 residues in the CDR3. Germline V lookup: CDR1 SEHNR, CDR2 FQNEAQ (reference sequence). CDR3 DNA: TGTGCCAGCAGCCGGGTAGTCTATGAGCAGTTCTTC. As protein: CASSRVVYEQFF.

This clone was seen a handful of times. V and J are TRBV28 and TRBJ2-3, with D perhaps matching TRBD2 (5 bases). The V gene lost 6 bases and the J gene lost 2 bases, with 12 bases spanning the gap. CDR1 and CDR2 from the germline V gene are MDHEN and SYDVKM. The CDR3 sequence is 14 residues long. For the CDR3, the DNA is TGTGCCAGCAGCTCAAGGAGGTTCACAGATACGCAGTATTTT. Its translation is CASSSRRFTDTQYF.

V gene TRBV6-1 combines with J gene TRBJ2-3; D possibly corresponds to TRBD2 (6 bases). The length of the CDR3 is 15 residues. V was cut by 3 bases and J by 4 bases, with 14 bases left in between. Germline lookup yields CDR1 MNHNS and CDR2 SASEGT. CDR3 bases: TGTGCCAGCAGTGATACCGGGGGAGCCTCAGATACGCAGTATTTT. It is translated as CASSDTGGASDTQYF.

The J gene is TRBJ1-6, the V gene TRBV27; D is uncertain. The germline CDR1 and CDR2 sequences are MNHEY and SMNVEV (reference sequence). The ends were cut back, 7 bases at V and 12 bases at J, with 13 bases in the middle. This CDR3 contains 12 residues. The CDR3 nucleotides read TGTGCCAGCACCAATAGCCCTGGACCCCTCCACTTT. Translating gives CASTNSPGPLHF.

The rearrangement uses TRBV29-1 and TRBJ1-1; D uncertain. Germline V CDR1 and CDR2: SQVTM, ANQGSEA. This CDR3 is 13 amino acids long. With 6 bases removed from V and 1 base from J, the gap between germline ends came to 12 bases. The CDR3 protein is CSVQPRGNTEAFF. Here the CDR3 DNA reads TGCAGCGTACAACCCCGCGGGAACACTGAAGCTTTCTTT. Variable domain in full (rest from reference TRBV29-1 and TRBJ1-1): SAVISQKPSRDICQRGTSLTIQCQVDSQVTMMFWYRQQPGQSLTLIATANQGSEATYESGFVIDKFPISRPNLTFSTLTVSNMSPEDSSIYLCSVQPRGNTEAFFGQGTRLTVV.

This chain connects TRBV4-1 to TRBJ1-5; TRBD1 might be the D (5 bases). Trimming cost V 4 bases and J 1 base, with 17 bases left between them. Germline V gene sequence: CDR1 MGHRA, CDR2 YSYEKL. The length of the CDR3 is 17 residues. CDR3 coding DNA: TGCGCCAGCAGCCCATCCGCCAGGGATTGGAGCAATCAGCCCCAGCATTTT. Protein sequence: CASSPSARDWSNQPQHF.

The chain recombines TRBV12-2 with TRBJ2-2; the table assigns TRBD2, which was not confirmed against the DNA. TRBV12-2 is described as a pseudogene. The CDR3 has 16 amino acids. The CDR3 DNA follows: TGTGCAAGTCGCTTTAGGACTAGCGAGAACACCGGGGAGCTGTTTTTT. This encodes CASRFRTSENTGELFF.

V usage is TRBV30 and J usage is TRBJ2-7; no definite D call. V was trimmed by 0 bases and J by 0 bases, leaving 12 bases between them. The V gene's germline CDR1 is GTSNPN and CDR2 SVGIG (reference sequence). The CDR3 extends over 15 amino acids. CDR3 sequence reads: CAWSVGGSLSYEQYF. The CDR3 nucleotides are TGTGCCTGGAGTGTAGGCGGCAGCCTCTCCTACGAGCAGTACTTC.

The V and J genes are TRBV7-9 and TRBJ2-5, with 9 positions matching TRBD2. Trimming took 4 bases from V and 2 from J; bases not matched to a gene: 8. In germline, CDR1 is SEHNR, CDR2 FQNEAQ (reference sequence). The CDR3 contains 16 residues. CDR3 coding DNA: TGTGCCAGCAGCTCCCCGACTAGCGGAGATCAAGAGACCCAGTACTTC. Its translation: CASSSPTSGDQETQYF.

The V gene is TRBV7-6, the J gene TRBJ2-5; no firm D call. CDR3 length: 15 residues. Germline CDR1 reads SGHVS; CDR2 reads FNYEAQ. Deletions cut 2 bases from V and 2 bases from J, with 12 bases between. CDR3 protein: CASSLNRGIQETQYF. The CDR3 region has the DNA TGTGCCAGCAGCTTAAACCGAGGAATACAAGAGACCCAGTACTTC.

V gene TRBV9 combines with J gene TRBJ1-1, with D unresolved. Germline V gene sequence: CDR1 SGDLS, CDR2 YYNGEE. With 8 bases removed from V and 3 bases from J, the gap between germline ends came to 17 bases. The length of the CDR3 is 14 residues. The CDR3 spells CASNDEGLDTEAFF. In DNA form, the CDR3 reads TGTGCCAGTAACGATGAGGGCTTGGACACTGAAGCTTTCTTT.

The chain couples TRBV18 to TRBJ2-4; D is perhaps TRBD2 (6 bases). There are 14 residues in the CDR3. V was cut by 3 bases and J by 8 bases, with 14 bases left in between. Germline assignment: CDR1 KGHSH and CDR2 LQKENI. The CDR3 spells CASSPAVERDIQYF. The CDR3 bases are TGTGCCAGCTCACCCGCAGTAGAGCGGGACATTCAGTACTTC.

The V gene is TRBV12-5, the J gene TRBJ2-2; 8 bases map to TRBD1. This CDR3 contains 14 residues. CDR1 and CDR2 from the germline V gene are LGHNT and FRNRAP. V lost 1 base, J lost 5 bases, and 0 bases stayed unmatched. In DNA form, the CDR3 reads TGTGCTAGTGGTTTGGGACAGGGGACCGGGGAGCTGTTTTTT. Protein product: CASGLGQGTGELFF.

The chain uses TRBV5-6 and TRBJ2-5, with a tentative D call TRBD2 (6 bases). CDR3 length: 14 residues. CDR1 SGHDT and CDR2 YYEEEE come from the germline V gene. V was clipped by 3 bases and J by 3 bases, with 12 bases between them. This CDR3 reads CASSWWTKEETQYF. CDR3 DNA sequence: TGTGCCAGCAGCTGGTGGACTAAAGAAGAGACCCAGTACTTC.

The V gene is TRBV28, the J gene TRBJ1-2; 9 bases fit TRBD1. V was clipped by 4 bases and J by 4 bases; unmatched bases: 4. The CDR3 covers 14 residues. Germline values: CDR1 MDHEN, CDR2 SYDVKM. The CDR3 DNA follows: TGTGCCAGCAGTTCCCAACAGGGGGCCTATGGCTACACCTTC. It is translated as CASSSQQGAYGYTF.

This sequence joins TRBV18 and TRBJ1-6; 7 positions agree with TRBD1. V trimming: 3 bases; J trimming: 8 bases; junction bases outside the gene matches: 1. This CDR3 comprises 13 residues. Germline-derived CDR1 and CDR2 are KGHSH and LQKENI. The chain's CDR3 is CASSPDRDSPLHF. In DNA form, the CDR3 reads TGTGCCAGCTCACCTGACAGGGATTCACCCCTCCACTTT.

The chain combines TRBV7-2 with TRBJ1-1; a possible D gene is TRBD1 (6 bases). V gave up 2 bases and J gave up 5 bases, with 12 bases separating them. This CDR3 has 14 residues. CDR1 SGHTA and CDR2 FQGNSA come from the germline V gene. The CDR3 loop reads CASSLLQGRTEAFF. The CDR3 nucleotides read TGTGCCAGCAGCTTATTACAGGGACGAACTGAAGCTTTCTTT.

The chain recombines TRBV4-2 with TRBJ2-5; the D gene is possibly TRBD2 (5 bases). The J call is doubtful: the DNA matches TRBJ2-7 better. The CDR3 has 13 amino acids. CDR1 LGHNA and CDR2 YNFKEQ come from the germline V gene. The CDR3 sequence is CASSPSGTYEQYF. The DNA of the CDR3 is TGTGCCAGCAGCCCGAGCGGAACCTACGAGCAGTACTTC.

This rearrangement joins TRBV7-2 to TRBJ1-5; D is uncertain. Germline CDR1 reads SGHTA; CDR2 reads FQGNSA. This CDR3 contains 12 residues. Trimming stripped 8 bases from V and 3 bases from J, with 8 bases between. The CDR3 nucleotides read TGTGCCAGCGGGAGGGCCAATCAGCCCCAGCATTTT. As protein: CASGRANQPQHF.